This passage covers 18 T cell receptor beta chains from one sample sequenced in a study of shared clonotypes between healthy human individuals. Sequencing was performed with immunoSEQ multiplex PCR; in TCRdb, only in-frame clones are kept and a portion is missing. The sample has 1,400,000 or so clones, less than 99% seen once. The sequencing input was naive CD4+ T cells sorted from blood. As for subset: CD45RA+ positively selected. All receptors come from a man aged 30 to 39 in good health.

CDR3 nucleotides: TGCGCCAGCAGCCCAGCGAGCGGGAACTACAATGAGCAGTTCTTC. Its protein is CASSPASGNYNEQFF. The gene calls are TRBV4-1 and TRBJ2-1; TRBD2 agrees at 7 bases. This CDR3 comprises 15 residues. From germline, CDR1 is MGHRA and CDR2 YSYEKL. J gave up 3 bases and V 4 bases, and 6 bases lay outside the gene matches.

V and J are TRBV28 and TRBJ2-7; 7 bases align to TRBD1. V gave up 4 bases and J gave up 3 bases; unmatched junction bases: 0. The CDR3 runs 12 residues. Germline CDR1 is MDHEN and CDR2 is SYDVKM. CDR3 sequence reads: CASSYRGYEQYF. DNA of the CDR3: TGTGCCAGCAGTTACAGGGGCTACGAGCAGTACTTC.

CDR3 nucleotides: TGTGCCAGCAGTGAAGCGACTTTGTGGCAGGGGGTCAGCAATGAGCAGTTCTTC. Translated: CASSEATLWQGVSNEQFF. J is TRBJ2-1 and V is TRBV6-1, with TRBD1 matching 7 bases. The CDR3 consists of 18 residues. CDR1 is MNHNS and CDR2 is SASEGT in the germline V gene. V dropped 0 bases and J dropped 6; count of bases not matched to a gene: 14.

This clone was found once. The chain has TRBV4-1 and TRBJ2-6; D might be TRBD1 or TRBD2, each matching 5 bases. V gave up 4 bases and J gave up 0 bases, with 13 bases separating them. From germline, CDR1 is MGHRA and CDR2 YSYEKL. The CDR3 contains 17 residues. The DNA of the CDR3 is TGCGCCAGCAGCCTCCGGGACCGCACCTCTGGGGCCAACGTCCTGACTTTC. Translating gives CASSLRDRTSGANVLTF.

J is TRBJ2-1 and V is TRBV11-3, with D uncertain. The length of the CDR3 is 13 residues. V was shortened by 0 bases and J by 7 bases, with 7 bases between the two germline ends. CDR1 is SGHNT and CDR2 is YENEEA in the germline V gene. The DNA of the CDR3 is TGTGCCAGCAGCTTAGATCTTGAGAATGAGCAGTTCTTC. It encodes CASSLDLENEQFF.

V gene TRBV10-3 combines with J gene TRBJ2-7; TRBD1 agrees at 7 bases. The CDR3 is made up of 15 amino acids. V gave up 0 bases and J gave up 6 bases; unmatched junction bases: 8. Germline-derived CDR1 and CDR2 are ENHRY and SYGVKD. The chain's CDR3 is CAISESGDRAFEQYF. In DNA form, the CDR3 reads TGTGCCATCAGTGAGTCGGGGGACAGAGCCTTCGAGCAGTACTTC.

The V gene is TRBV7-9, the J gene TRBJ2-2; D remains unclear. The V end lost 8 bases, the J end lost 6 bases, and 16 bases lay between the germline ends. CDR1 is SEHNR and CDR2 is FQNEAQ in the germline V gene (reference sequence). This CDR3 has 14 amino acids. The CDR3 is CASRRGEAPGELFF. CDR3 coding DNA: TGTGCCAGCCGAAGAGGAGAGGCCCCCGGGGAGCTGTTTTTT.

The rearrangement uses TRBV7-2 and TRBJ2-2; 8 bases match TRBD1. The CDR3 runs 16 residues. The trim removed 11 bases at V and 0 bases at J, leaving 11 bases unmatched. Looked up from germline, CDR1 is SGHTA and CDR2 is FQGNSA. DNA for the CDR3: TGTGCCGCATGGGGCAGGGGGCCCGCGAACACCGGGGAGCTGTTTTTT. Protein: CAAWGRGPANTGELFF.

The chain links TRBV4-1 to TRBJ1-4; the D gene is possibly TRBD1 (5 bases). The CDR3 has 18 residues. CDR1 is MGHRA and CDR2 is YSYEKL in the germline V gene. Trimming cost V 0 bases and J 8 bases, with 22 bases left between them. The CDR3 sequence: CASSQDPFQGFPAEKLFF. As DNA, the CDR3 is TGCGCCAGCAGCCAAGATCCATTCCAGGGATTCCCTGCAGAAAAACTGTTTTTT.

The V and J genes are TRBV7-8 and TRBJ2-1, with 7 positions matching TRBD2. J lost 8 bases, V lost 5 bases, and 15 bases had no gene match. Germline V gives CDR1 SGHVS, CDR2 FQNEAQ. The CDR3 is 16 amino acids. This CDR3 reads CASSPYGLAVGDEQFF. Written as DNA, the CDR3 is TGTGCCAGCAGCCCCTATGGCCTAGCGGTTGGGGATGAGCAGTTCTTC.

V and J are TRBV10-3 and TRBJ2-7; 12 bases agree with TRBD2. The CDR3 covers 16 residues. With 10 bases clipped from V and 2 bases from J, the junction kept 12 bases outside the gene matches. Germline V CDR1 and CDR2: ENHRY, SYGVKD. CDR3 residues: CATSPLTSGSTYEQYF. CDR3 in DNA: TGTGCCACCTCGCCCTTGACTAGCGGGAGTACCTACGAGCAGTACTTC.

The chain combines TRBV6-5 with TRBJ2-7, with D possibly matching TRBD2 (5 bases). The CDR3 contains 14 residues. Trimming cost V 4 bases and J 6 bases, with 16 bases left between them. CDR1 is MNHEY, CDR2 SVGAGI, per germline. The CDR3 spells CASSSATGVLEQYF. The DNA for the CDR3 is TGTGCCAGCAGTTCCGCCACCGGGGTACTCGAGCAGTACTTC.

The genes are TRBV9 and TRBJ2-3; D call uncertain. Deletions cut 0 bases from V and 1 base from J, with 24 bases between. This CDR3 has 20 amino acids. Germline CDR1 reads SGDLS; CDR2 reads YYNGEE. The DNA of the CDR3 is TGTGCCAGCAGCGTAGGGGCAGCCTTCACCCATCGGCTAGGCACAGATACGCAGTATTTT. This codes for CASSVGAAFTHRLGTDTQYF. Filled out from reference TRBV9 and TRBJ2-3, the complete variable domain reads DSGVTQTPKHLITATGQRVTLRCSPRSGDLSVYWYQQSLDQGLQFLIQYYNGEERAKGNILERFSAQQFPDLHSELNLSSLELGDSALYFCASSVGAAFTHRLGTDTQYFGPGTRLTVL.

This sequence joins TRBV10-3 and TRBJ2-1; tentatively, D is TRBD1 (6 bases). CDR1 is ENHRY, CDR2 SYGVKD, per germline. There are 14 residues in the CDR3. Trimming cost V 3 bases and J 6 bases, with 12 bases left between them. Here the CDR3 DNA reads TGTGCCATCAGTGAACCATTACAGGGCAATGAGCAGTTCTTC. Translation gives CAISEPLQGNEQFF.

The rearrangement links TRBV5-4 to TRBJ2-6; a possible D gene is TRBD1 (6 bases). CDR3 length: 17 residues. Germline V gene sequence: CDR1 SGHNT, CDR2 YYREEE (reference sequence). With 5 bases removed from V and 0 bases from J, the gap between germline ends came to 15 bases. In nucleotides, the CDR3 is TGTGCCAGCAGTACGGACAGAACCGCCTCTGGGGCCAACGTCCTGACTTTC. Protein sequence: CASSTDRTASGANVLTF.

The rearrangement uses TRBV19 and TRBJ1-5, with a weak D call TRBD1 (6 bases). V was shortened by 8 bases and J by 1 base, with 15 bases between the two germline ends. Germline CDR1 is LNHDA and CDR2 is SQIVND (reference sequence). The CDR3 totals 15 residues. The CDR3 DNA reads as TGTGCCAGTGGTGACAGGCTCTTAAGCAATCAGCCCCAGCATTTT. It specifies CASGDRLLSNQPQHF.

The V and J genes are TRBV5-4 and TRBJ2-7; TRBD2 matches at 10 bases. The ends lost 0 bases at V and 1 base at J; junction bases unmatched: 7. The CDR3 sequence is 17 residues long. CDR1 and CDR2 (germline): SGHNT, YYREEE (reference sequence). In nucleotides, the CDR3 is TGTGCCAGCAGCTTGGGAACTAGCGGGGCGCTATCCTACGAGCAGTACTTC. It is translated as CASSLGTSGALSYEQYF.

This chain joins TRBV7-9 and TRBJ1-1; 10 nucleotides align to TRBD1. There are 15 residues in the CDR3. Germline values: CDR1 SEHNR, CDR2 FQNEAQ (reference sequence). J gave up 5 bases and V 3 bases, and 6 bases lay outside the gene matches. The CDR3 DNA reads TGTGCCAGCAGCTTGGGGACAGGGGCGGATACTGAAGCTTTCTTT. It specifies CASSLGTGADTEAFF.